This is a list of T cell receptor beta chains from one sample in a study of T cells in localized non-small cell lung cancer. Assay: immunoSEQ multiplex PCR; the TCRdb copy retains only in-frame clones and omits some. The sample shows under 40,000 clones, 88% of them seen only once. The sample consisted of peripheral blood, taken before any cancer treatment. These receptors originate from a woman between 40 and 69 years old with stage I lung adenocarcinoma. Both conserved end residues are part of each CDR3. Fields, in order: D gene, J gene, V gene, CDR3 DNA, CDR3 protein. The D gene is left open where the match is weak.

>-|TRBJ2-2|TRBV2
TGTGCCAGCAGTCGGCGGACGAACACCGGGGAGCTGTTTTTT
CASSRRTNTGELFF
>-|TRBJ2-7|TRBV6-1
TGTGCCAGCAATGAAGGGTTAAGCTCCTACGAGCAGTACTTC
CASNEGLSSYEQYF
>-|TRBJ1-2|TRBV11-2
TGTGCCAGCAGCTTAGATTTGAGGGTCGCTAACTATGGCTACACCTTC
CASSLDLRVANYGYTF
>-|TRBJ1-5|TRBV21-1
TGTGCCAGCAGCACTGGCCTGGGGCACCCGATTCAGCCCCAGCATTTT
CASSTGLGHPIQPQHF
>TRBD1|TRBJ1-2|TRBV13
TGTGCCAGCAGCCACCAGGACAGGGAATATGGCTACACCTTC
CASSHQDREYGYTF
>TRBD1|TRBJ2-1|TRBV5-5
TGTGCCAGCAGCCAGGGAGACAGGGGGGGTAAGTTCTTC
CASSQGDRGGKFF
>-|TRBJ1-1|TRBV20-1
TGCAGTGTACTGGGAAGGACTGAAGCTTTCTTT
CSVLGRTEAFF
>-|TRBJ2-5|TRBV29-1
TGCAGCGAAGCACCCCAGGGCCAAGAGACCCAGTACTTC
CSEAPQGQETQYF
>TRBD1|TRBJ2-2|TRBV7-8
TGTGCCAGCAGCTTGGACAGGGGAACCGGGGAGCTGTTTTTT
CASSLDRGTGELFF
>-|TRBJ2-1|TRBV5-4
TGTGCCAGCAGCGGTAGGGGACTCGCGACTCGCAGCTCCTACAATGAGCAGTTCTTC
CASSGRGLATRSSYNEQFF